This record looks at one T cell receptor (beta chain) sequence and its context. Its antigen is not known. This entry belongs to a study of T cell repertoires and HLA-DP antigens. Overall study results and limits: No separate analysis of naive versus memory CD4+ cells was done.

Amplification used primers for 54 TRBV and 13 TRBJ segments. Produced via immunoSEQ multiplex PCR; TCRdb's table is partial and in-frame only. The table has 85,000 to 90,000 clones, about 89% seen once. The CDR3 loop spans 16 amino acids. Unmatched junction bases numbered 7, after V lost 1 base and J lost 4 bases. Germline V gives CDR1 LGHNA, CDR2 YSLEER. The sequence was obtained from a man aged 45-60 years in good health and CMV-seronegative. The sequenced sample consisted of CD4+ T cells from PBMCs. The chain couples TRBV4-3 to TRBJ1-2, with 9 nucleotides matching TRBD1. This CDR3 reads CASSQGVGQGPYGYTF. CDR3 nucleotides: TGCGCCAGCAGCCAAGGGGTGGGACAGGGTCCCTATGGCTACACCTTC.